These 13 T cell receptor beta chains share one sample of origin, sequenced in a study of blood T cell repertoires in COVID-19. The data were produced by immunoSEQ multiplex PCR, yet TCRdb's version contains in-frame clones alone and is incomplete. The repertoire holds 53,000 or so clones, with about 86% as singletons. Material for sequencing was peripheral blood. The receptors shown here come from a man between 70 and 80 years old with active COVID-19.

The count of this clone is one. The CDR3 DNA reads TGTGCCAGCAGCACCGGTTTTGGGAACACTGAAGCTTTCTTT. Protein product: CASSTGFGNTEAFF. The chain couples TRBV13 to TRBJ1-1; D remains unclear. V lost 5 bases to trimming and J lost 1 base, with 11 bases between them. Germline V CDR1 and CDR2: PRHDT, FYEKMQ (reference sequence). This CDR3 contains 14 residues.

The chain recombines TRBV21-1 with TRBJ1-5. TRBV21-1 is a pseudogene segment. This CDR3 spans 14 amino acids. The CDR3 region is CASSKPGNNQPQHF. In DNA form, the CDR3 reads TGTGCCAGCAGCAAACCGGGAAACAATCAGCCCCAGCATTTT.

V and J are TRBV7-2 and TRBJ2-1; D is possibly TRBD2 (6 bases). The CDR3 sequence is 14 residues long. Trimming stripped 4 bases from V and 1 base from J, with 8 bases between. Germline V gene data show CDR1 as SGHTA and CDR2 as FQGNSA. CDR3 protein: CASSSGGSYNEQFF. The CDR3 DNA is TGTGCCAGCAGCTCCGGAGGGTCCTACAATGAGCAGTTCTTC.

The V and J genes are TRBV19 and TRBJ1-2; D is ambiguous. The CDR3 is 14 amino acids. Trimming shortened V by 1 base and J by 5 bases, and 11 bases separated the two germline ends. Per germline, CDR1 LNHDA and CDR2 SQIVND (reference sequence). CDR3 amino acids: CASSIVAGGYGYTF. CDR3 nucleotide sequence: TGTGCCAGTAGTATAGTAGCAGGAGGATATGGCTACACCTTC.

V usage is TRBV4-3 and J usage is TRBJ1-1; D uncertain. The V gene's germline CDR1 is LGHNA and CDR2 YSLEER. The CDR3 covers 15 residues. Trimming left V 1 base short and J 1 base short, with 10 bases between. This CDR3 reads CASSQGVQTNTEAFF. Written as DNA, the CDR3 is TGCGCCAGCAGCCAAGGCGTTCAAACGAACACTGAAGCTTTCTTT.

This clone occurred a few times. The chain employs TRBV6-1 and TRBJ1-1, with 7 bases fitting TRBD1. The CDR3 extends over 14 amino acids. CDR1 and CDR2 (germline): MNHNS, SASEGT. V lost 3 bases and J lost 2; bases outside the gene matches: 3. The CDR3 protein is CASSDRGINTEAFF. CDR3 in DNA: TGTGCCAGCAGTGACAGGGGGATAAACACTGAAGCTTTCTTT.

Remarks on this clone: One end of the junction fails to match germline, which may point to a read error. V is TRBV6-6 and J is TRBJ1-5; TRBD1 matches at 10 bases. This CDR3 region has 16 residues. Germline CDR1 and CDR2: MNHNY and SVGAGI (reference sequence). As DNA, the CDR3 is TGTGCCAGCACTTACTCGGGGACAGGGGACAATCAGCCCCAGCATTTT. This gives the protein CASTYSGTGDNQPQHF.

V is TRBV5-1 and J is TRBJ2-5; maybe TRBD2 (5 bases). V lost 2 bases, J lost 1 base, and 6 bases lay in between. CDR1 SGHRS and CDR2 YFSETQ come from the germline V gene. The CDR3 has 13 residues. CDR3 in amino acids: CASSFRGQETQYF. DNA of the CDR3: TGCGCCAGCAGCTTCCGGGGCCAAGAGACCCAGTACTTC.

This chain links TRBV19 with TRBJ1-6; D remains ambiguous. V shed 5 bases and J shed 9 bases, with 17 bases lying between them. Looked up from germline, CDR1 is LNHDA and CDR2 is SQIVND (reference sequence). The length of the CDR3 is 15 residues. The CDR3 sequence: CASSPRPIEGSPLHF. DNA of the CDR3: TGTGCCAGTAGTCCCCGACCGATAGAGGGTTCACCCCTCCACTTT.

This chain joins TRBV19 and TRBJ2-1; 12 bases are shared with TRBD2. The germline CDR1 and CDR2 sequences are LNHDA and SQIVND (reference sequence). CDR3 length: 16 residues. Germline trimming cut 3 bases from V and 4 bases from J; bases unmatched to any gene: 4. The DNA of the CDR3 is TGTGCCAGTAGTATTAAGCTAGCGGGGGGGTACAATGAGCAGTTCTTC. Translation gives CASSIKLAGGYNEQFF.

The chain uses TRBV19 and TRBJ1-5, with D tentatively TRBD1 (5 bases). The V gene lost 5 bases and the J gene lost 5 bases, with 16 bases spanning the gap. Looked up from germline, CDR1 is LNHDA and CDR2 is SQIVND (reference sequence). This CDR3 region has 15 residues. This chain's CDR3 is CASSWGGGVDQPQHF. The CDR3 bases are TGTGCCAGTAGTTGGGGCGGGGGAGTGGATCAGCCCCAGCATTTT.

V is TRBV7-2 and J is TRBJ1-2, with 7 bases that match TRBD1. Germline-derived CDR1 and CDR2 are SGHTA and FQGNSA. V was pared by 0 bases and J by 7 bases, with 8 bases of the junction left unmatched. CDR3 length: 15 amino acids. The DNA for the CDR3 is TGTGCCAGCAGCTTAGCGCTGGACAGGAGGGCTGGCTACACCTTC. Translation: CASSLALDRRAGYTF.

As to this clone: Other DNA sequences from this sample encode an identical CDR3 as well. The chain is built from TRBV5-6 and TRBJ2-7; D not resolved. The germline gives CDR1 SGHDT, CDR2 YYEEEE. V lost 2 bases and J 9 bases, leaving 9 bases between the germline ends. CDR3 length equals 11 residues. CDR3 in DNA: TGTGCCAGCAGCTTAGAGAGTCGGCAGTACTTC. It yields the protein CASSLESRQYF. The variable domain in full, with the rest retrieved from reference TRBV5-6 and TRBJ2-7, is DAGVTQSPTHLIKTRGQQVTLRCSPKSGHDTVSWYQQALGQGPQFIFQYYEEEERQRGNFPDRFSGHQFPNYSSELNVNALLLGDSALYLCASSLESRQYFGPGTRLTVT.